One sample yielded the 10 T cell receptor beta chains listed below, sequenced in a study of blood T cell repertoires in COVID-19. Only in-frame clones appear in the TCRdb table, and some are missing; sequencing was by immunoSEQ multiplex PCR. Of approximately 150,000 clones in the sample, approximately 88% were seen once. Sequencing input: peripheral blood. The receptor set was obtained from a human donor in a cohort sampled during active COVID-19.

The V call is TRBV4-1, the J call TRBJ1-2; TRBD1 is a possible D gene (5 bases). The germline V gene encodes CDR1 MGHRA and CDR2 YSYEKL. The CDR3 has 15 amino acids. Trimming cost V 1 base and J 7 bases, with 16 bases left between them. Here the CDR3 reads CASSQALTGGTGYTF. The CDR3 nucleotides read TGCGCCAGCAGCCAAGCCCTGACCGGGGGAACTGGCTACACCTTC.

The chain joins TRBV10-3 to TRBJ2-1; 13 bases fit TRBD2. The V segment lost 6 bases and the J segment 2 bases; nucleotides outside the gene matches: 7. Germline CDR1 is ENHRY and CDR2 is SYGVKD. This CDR3 is built from 17 residues. In DNA form, the CDR3 reads TGTGCCATCAGCACCCGGACTAGCGGGAGCACCTACAATGAGCAGTTCTTC. Its translation is CAISTRTSGSTYNEQFF.

The rearrangement uses TRBV19 and TRBJ2-7; TRBD1 agrees at 7 bases. V dropped 4 bases and J dropped 3; count of bases not matched to a gene: 3. The CDR3 consists of 13 residues. CDR1 LNHDA and CDR2 SQIVND come from the germline V gene (reference sequence). Here the CDR3 reads CASSRGTDYEQYF. In DNA form, the CDR3 reads TGTGCCAGTAGTAGGGGGACAGACTACGAGCAGTACTTC.

The chain recombines TRBV6-2 or TRBV6-3 with TRBJ1-3; the match to TRBD1 covers 7 bases. V dropped 5 bases and J dropped 2; count of bases not matched to a gene: 9. The CDR3 is 16 residues long. Germline values: CDR1 MNHEY, CDR2 SVGEGT. The DNA for the CDR3 is TGTGCCAGCAGTGGCCCTCGACAGGGAACTGGAAACACCATATATTTT. Its translation: CASSGPRQGTGNTIYF.

This clone was seen only a few times. The V gene is TRBV9, the J gene TRBJ2-5, with TRBD2 matching 8 bases. Germline loops: CDR1 SGDLS, CDR2 YYNGEE. V lost 5 bases to trimming and J lost 5 bases; unmatched junction nucleotides: 11. The CDR3 extends over 15 amino acids. CDR3 region: CASSVVGVAGETQYF. CDR3 nucleotide sequence: TGTGCCAGCAGTGTCGTAGGGGTAGCGGGGGAGACCCAGTACTTC.

This clone was found a few times. One end of the junction is discordant with germline, which a read error may explain. V gene TRBV6-1 combines with J gene TRBJ1-5; 7 bases line up with TRBD1. CDR3 length: 14 amino acids. Per germline, CDR1 MNHNS and CDR2 SASEGT. The CDR3 region is CASSEALGEAGGYF. For the CDR3, the DNA is TGTGCCAGCAGTGAAGCGCTCGGGGAGGCAGGGGGGTATTTT.

The chain joins TRBV29-1 to TRBJ2-1, with D perhaps TRBD2 (7 bases). The CDR3 loop spans 15 amino acids. The germline CDR1 and CDR2 sequences are SQVTM and ANQGSEA. Trimming took off 2 bases at V and 4 bases at J, with 15 bases between the two ends. The CDR3 is CSVELGGGGYNEQFF. The CDR3, as DNA: TGCAGCGTTGAATTGGGGGGCGGGGGATACAATGAGCAGTTCTTC.

The V and J genes are TRBV19 and TRBJ2-3, with 8 bases that match TRBD2. This CDR3 has 15 amino acids. V gave up 3 bases and J gave up 4 bases; unmatched junction bases: 6. Per germline, CDR1 LNHDA and CDR2 SQIVND (reference sequence). This chain's CDR3 is CASSIRSGGADTQYF. The CDR3 nucleotides are TGTGCCAGTAGTATTCGCTCGGGGGGGGCAGATACGCAGTATTTT.

V usage is TRBV4-3 and J usage is TRBJ1-5, with 7 positions matching TRBD1. J lost 0 bases, V lost 0 bases, and 2 bases had no gene match. There are 16 residues in the CDR3. Germline V gene sequence: CDR1 LGHNA, CDR2 YSLEER. DNA for the CDR3: TGCGCCAGCAGCCAAGATGCAGGGGGTAGCAATCAGCCCCAGCATTTT. The encoded protein is CASSQDAGGSNQPQHF.

V usage is TRBV7-8 and J usage is TRBJ2-7; 11 positions agree with TRBD2. Germline CDR1 reads SGHVS; CDR2 reads FQNEAQ. J lost 7 bases, V lost 1 base, and 6 bases had no gene match. This CDR3 spans 15 amino acids. The CDR3 sequence: CASSLVLAGETEQYF. The CDR3 region has the DNA TGTGCCAGCAGCTTAGTACTAGCGGGGGAAACGGAGCAGTACTTC.